The rows below give T cell receptor beta chains drawn from one sample of a study of blood T cell repertoires in COVID-19. Produced via immunoSEQ multiplex PCR; TCRdb's table is partial and in-frame only. The data show 250,000 to 350,000 clones, nearly 90% seen once. Material for sequencing was PBMCs or T cells enriched from blood (not recorded which). The receptors stem from a woman under 40 who had recovered from COVID-19. Each CDR3 is given with its conserved first and last residue. D genes are given only for firm matches. Not every row has a clone size; where given, it reads once, few, many or a size class.

cdr3_nt cdr3_aa v_call clone_size d_call j_call
TGCGCCAGCAGCCCGAGACAGGGGGTAAATGAGCAGTTCTTC CASSPRQGVNEQFF TRBV5-1 . TRBD1 TRBJ2-1
TGTGCCAGCAGTCCAGACAGGGATCAGCCCCAGCATTTT CASSPDRDQPQHF TRBV6-6 . TRBD1 TRBJ1-5
TGTGCCAGCAGCGTAGCTGGGGGCCTTGGGGACAATGAGCAGTTCTTC CASSVAGGLGDNEQFF TRBV9 . . TRBJ2-1
TGCGCCAGCAGCCAAGTCCCCGGGGGTCAAGGGAGGAATTCACCCCTCCACTTT CASSQVPGGQGRNSPLHF TRBV4-3 . . TRBJ1-6
TGCGCCAGCAGCCACAACAGGGGTGGAAATGAAAAACTGTTTTTT CASSHNRGGNEKLFF TRBV5-1 . TRBD1 TRBJ1-4
TGTGCCAGCAGCCTAGATCTGAACACTGAAGCTTTCTTT CASSLDLNTEAFF TRBV7-3 . . TRBJ1-1
TGTGCCAGCAGCCCCCGGGGGGGAGGCGAGACCCAGTACTTC CASSPRGGGETQYF TRBV9 . TRBD2 TRBJ2-5
TGTGCCAGCAGTGATAGGGGGCGCAACTATGGCTACACCTTC CASSDRGRNYGYTF TRBV6-1 few TRBD1 TRBJ1-2
TGTGCCAGCAGCGGACGACAGGGATACAATGAGCAGTTCTTC CASSGRQGYNEQFF TRBV9 . TRBD1 TRBJ2-1
TGTGCCAGCAGTTTGAGCGGCTCCTACAATGAGCAGTTCTTC CASSLSGSYNEQFF TRBV6-2/TRBV6-3 once . TRBJ2-1
TGTGCCAGCAGCGTTATATACAATGAGCAGTTCTTC CASSVIYNEQFF TRBV6-5 once . TRBJ2-1
TGTGCCAGCAGTTTGGGGTTCGGACAGGGGGCCTTAGGGAACACTGAAGCTTTCTTT CASSLGFGQGALGNTEAFF TRBV27 . TRBD1 TRBJ1-1
TGTGCCAGTAGCCGCGGGGGAATGAACACTGAAGCTTTCTTT CASSRGGMNTEAFF TRBV19 . . TRBJ1-1
TGTGCCAGCTCACCGACAGGGGGAGATACGCAGTATTTT CASSPTGGDTQYF TRBV18 . TRBD1 TRBJ2-3